This T cell receptor (beta chain) was sequenced in a study of cytomegalovirus exposure and HLA in healthy donors. 60 Vbeta and 13 Jbeta primers were used in PCR. Assay used: immunoSEQ multiplex PCR; TCRdb lists only in-frame clones, some missing. The sample yields more than 95,000 clones, over 70% seen once. Study-wide findings and caveats: CMV antigen specificity was confirmed in vitro for a few CMV-associated chains. Later on, an analysis found that several of the most significant clusters appeared to be linked to common viral pathogens, which included parvovirus B19.

Remarks on this clone: Its antigen is unidentified.

Germline CDR1 LNHNV, CDR2 YYDKDF (reference sequence). Trimming stripped 2 bases from V and 2 bases from J, with 9 bases between. This CDR3 contains 14 residues. The J gene is TRBJ1-1, the V gene TRBV15, with D maybe TRBD1 (5 bases). The receptor comes from a man younger than 35 in good health and CMV-seropositive. Sample: PBMCs. The CDR3 nucleotides are TGTGCCACCAGCAGATCAGGACAAAACACTGAAGCTTTCTTT. Translated, it gives CATSRSGQNTEAFF. Complete variable domain (other parts from reference TRBV15 and TRBJ1-1): DAMVIQNPRYQVTQFGKPVTLSCSQTLNHNVMYWYQQKSSQAPKLLFHYYDKDFNNEADTPDNFQSRRPNTSFCFLDIRSPGLGDTAMYLCATSRSGQNTEAFFGQGTRLTVV.